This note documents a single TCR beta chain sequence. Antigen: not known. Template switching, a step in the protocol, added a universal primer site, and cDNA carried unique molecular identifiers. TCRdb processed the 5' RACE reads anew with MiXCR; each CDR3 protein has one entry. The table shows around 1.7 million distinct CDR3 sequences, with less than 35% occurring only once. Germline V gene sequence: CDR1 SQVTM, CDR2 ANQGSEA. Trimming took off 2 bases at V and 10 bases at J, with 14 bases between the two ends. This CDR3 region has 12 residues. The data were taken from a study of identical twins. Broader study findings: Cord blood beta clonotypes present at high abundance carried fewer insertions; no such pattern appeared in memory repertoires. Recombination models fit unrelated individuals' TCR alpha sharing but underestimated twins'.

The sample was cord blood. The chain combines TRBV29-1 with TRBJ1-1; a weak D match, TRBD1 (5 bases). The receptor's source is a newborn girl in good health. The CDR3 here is CSVEQGRVGAFF. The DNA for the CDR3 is TGCAGCGTTGAACAGGGAAGGGTAGGAGCTTTCTTT.